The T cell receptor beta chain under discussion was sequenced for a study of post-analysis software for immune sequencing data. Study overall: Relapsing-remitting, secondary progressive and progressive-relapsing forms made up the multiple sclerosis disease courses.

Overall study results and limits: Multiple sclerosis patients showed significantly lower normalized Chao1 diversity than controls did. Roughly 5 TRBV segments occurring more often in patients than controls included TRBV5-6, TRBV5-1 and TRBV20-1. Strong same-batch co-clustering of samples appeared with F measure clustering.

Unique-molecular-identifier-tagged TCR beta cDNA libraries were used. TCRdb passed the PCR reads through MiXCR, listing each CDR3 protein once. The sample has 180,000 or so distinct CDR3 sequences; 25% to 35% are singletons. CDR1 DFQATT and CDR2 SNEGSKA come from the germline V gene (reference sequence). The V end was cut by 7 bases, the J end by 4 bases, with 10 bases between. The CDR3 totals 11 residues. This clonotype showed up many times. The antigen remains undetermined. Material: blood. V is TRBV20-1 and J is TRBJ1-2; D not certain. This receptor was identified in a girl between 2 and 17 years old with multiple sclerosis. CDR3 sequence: CSEWQGYGYTF. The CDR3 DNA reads TGCAGTGAATGGCAAGGCTATGGCTACACCTTC.